This passage covers 20 T cell receptor beta chains from one sample sequenced in a study of blood T cell repertoires in COVID-19. Clones were sequenced by immunoSEQ multiplex PCR, and TCRdb holds only the in-frame ones, with some missing. The sample consists of about 140,000 clones, around 80% of them appearing once. The sequenced sample was PBMCs or T cells enriched from blood (not recorded which). These receptors originate from a woman between 18 and 30 years old who had been exposed to COVID-19.

This chain links TRBV5-1 with TRBJ2-4; 9 bases agree with TRBD2. CDR1 SGHRS and CDR2 YFSETQ come from the germline V gene. The CDR3 consists of 16 residues. J lost 6 bases, V lost 0 bases, and 7 bases had no gene match. In DNA form, the CDR3 reads TGCGCCAGCAGCTTGGGTGTAGCGGGAGCGCTAAACATTCAGTACTTC. Protein product: CASSLGVAGALNIQYF. Looking up the rest from reference TRBV5-1 and TRBJ2-4 gives the full variable domain: KAGVTQTPRYLIKTRGQQVTLSCSPISGHRSVSWYQQTPGQGLQFLFEYFSETQRNKGNFPGRFSGRQFSNSRSEMNVSTLELGDSALYLCASSLGVAGALNIQYFGAGTRLSVL.

This chain uses TRBV24-1 with TRBJ2-2, with D possibly being TRBD2 (7 bases). Trimming took off 7 bases at V and 5 bases at J, with 10 bases between the two ends. CDR3 length: 13 amino acids. Germline V gene data show CDR1 as KGHDR and CDR2 as SFDVKD. CDR3 nucleotide sequence: TGTGCCACCAGAGGGAGGGGGACCGGGGAGCTGTTTTTT. This codes for CATRGRGTGELFF.

V usage is TRBV18 and J usage is TRBJ1-2, with D tentatively TRBD1 (5 bases). V was shortened by 3 bases and J by 4 bases, with 12 bases between the two germline ends. The CDR3 contains 14 residues. Germline V gene data show CDR1 as KGHSH and CDR2 as LQKENI. The chain's CDR3 is CASSPTREPYGYTF. CDR3 DNA sequence: TGTGCCAGCTCACCGACCAGGGAACCCTATGGCTACACCTTC.

This chain connects TRBV25-1 to TRBJ2-7; possible D gene TRBD2, 6 bases. This CDR3 spans 16 amino acids. Germline CDR1 and CDR2: MGHDK and SYGVNS. Trimming took off 3 bases at V and 4 bases at J, with 19 bases between the two ends. The CDR3 protein is CASSDRAGGEIYEQYF. CDR3 nucleotide sequence: TGTGCCAGCAGTGATAGAGCGGGCGGGGAAATATACGAGCAGTACTTC.

This chain connects TRBV7-6 to TRBJ1-4; 9 nucleotides line up with TRBD1. Germline V gene data show CDR1 as SGHVS and CDR2 as FNYEAQ. The CDR3 length is 15 residues. V lost 5 bases, J lost 3 bases, and 4 bases stayed unmatched. The CDR3 reads CASSPRTGANEKLFF. CDR3 nucleotides: TGTGCCAGCAGCCCTCGGACAGGGGCTAATGAAAAACTGTTTTTT.

This chain uses TRBV7-2 with TRBJ1-5, with D maybe TRBD1 (6 bases). Germline CDR1 reads SGHTA; CDR2 reads FQGNSA. The CDR3 totals 15 residues. V lost 5 bases to trimming and J lost 3 bases, with 14 bases between them. The CDR3 nucleotides are TGTGCCAGCAGCCTCACGAGGACAGCCAATCAGCCCCAGCATTTT. Protein: CASSLTRTANQPQHF.

This chain uses TRBV28 with TRBJ1-3; weak D call: TRBD1 (5 bases). V lost 5 bases and J lost 0, with 5 bases in between. CDR3 length: 13 amino acids. Germline lookup yields CDR1 MDHEN and CDR2 SYDVKM. In DNA, the CDR3 is TGTGCCAGCAGTCAGGGCTCTGGAAACACCATATATTTT. The encoded protein is CASSQGSGNTIYF.

The V gene is TRBV5-1, the J gene TRBJ2-5; 10 bases are shared with TRBD2. Germline V lookup: CDR1 SGHRS, CDR2 YFSETQ. This CDR3 region has 15 residues. Trimming removed 4 bases from V and 2 bases from J; junction bases left unmatched: 5. CDR3: CASSNSGRGQETQYF. CDR3 nucleotide sequence: TGCGCCAGCAGCAACAGCGGGAGGGGACAAGAGACCCAGTACTTC.

The CDR3 sequence: CASSYLDRIEAFF. The CDR3 DNA follows: TGTGCCAGCAGTTACCTCGACAGGATTGAAGCTTTCTTT. The chain joins TRBV6-2 or TRBV6-3 to TRBJ1-1; the D gene is possibly TRBD1 (6 bases). The CDR3 runs to 13 residues. With 2 bases removed from V and 7 bases from J, the gap between germline ends came to 11 bases. Germline loops: CDR1 MNHEY, CDR2 SVGEGT.

This clone was seen only once. The chain carries TRBV6-6 and TRBJ2-7; D is ambiguous. This CDR3 is 15 amino acids long. Germline CDR1 and CDR2: MNHNY and SVGAGI (reference sequence). Trimming stripped 6 bases from V and 2 bases from J, with 17 bases between. CDR3 protein: CASSFGGLNTYEQYF. CDR3 DNA: TGTGCCAGCAGCTTCGGCGGCTTGAATACCTACGAGCAGTACTTC.

This chain joins TRBV5-3 and TRBJ2-1; 7 bases agree with TRBD2. TRBV5-3 is reported as an ORF; its role is uncertain. V lost 0 bases and J lost 3; bases outside the gene matches: 3. The CDR3 totals 15 residues. The CDR3: CARSLGLADYNEQFF. The DNA of the CDR3 is TGTGCCAGAAGCTTGGGGCTAGCGGACTACAATGAGCAGTTCTTC.

V usage is TRBV7-2 and J usage is TRBJ1-1; D might be TRBD1 (5 bases). The CDR3 is made up of 14 amino acids. CDR1 is SGHTA and CDR2 is FQGNSA in the germline V gene. The V and J ends lost 5 bases and 3 bases respectively, with 13 bases between them. This CDR3 reads CASSTTVTDTEAFF. CDR3 DNA sequence: TGTGCCAGCAGCACGACAGTTACGGACACTGAAGCTTTCTTT.

The gene calls are TRBV25-1 and TRBJ2-1; the D gene is possibly TRBD2 (7 bases). The V gene lost 3 bases and the J gene lost 9 bases, with 12 bases spanning the gap. The length of the CDR3 is 13 residues. Germline V CDR1 and CDR2: MGHDK, SYGVNS. CDR3 protein: CASSDRGRGEQFF. CDR3 in DNA: TGTGCCAGCAGTGATAGGGGGAGGGGTGAGCAGTTCTTC.

The V gene is TRBV19, the J gene TRBJ2-1, with D perhaps matching TRBD1 (5 bases). From germline, CDR1 is LNHDA and CDR2 SQIVND (reference sequence). Trimming took 3 bases from V and 4 from J, leaving 10 bases between them. This CDR3 region has 14 residues. CDR3 amino acids: CASSIRTRYNEQFF. CDR3 in DNA: TGTGCCAGTAGTATCCGGACACGGTACAATGAGCAGTTCTTC. Filled out from reference TRBV19 and TRBJ2-1, the complete variable domain reads DGGITQSPKYLFRKEGQNVTLSCEQNLNHDAMYWYRQDPGQGLRLIYYSQIVNDFQKGDIAEGYSVSREKKESFPLTVTSAQKNPTAFYLCASSIRTRYNEQFFGPGTRLTVL.

The rearrangement uses TRBV15 and TRBJ2-3; 12 bases fit TRBD2. Germline lookup yields CDR1 LNHNV and CDR2 YYDKDF (reference sequence). The CDR3 loop spans 18 amino acids. V lost 0 bases to trimming and J lost 4 bases; unmatched junction nucleotides: 8. The CDR3 bases are TGTGCCACCAGCAGAGATAGGGCTAGCGGGAGGGAATCAGATACGCAGTATTTT. This translates into CATSRDRASGRESDTQYF.

The rearrangement uses TRBV18 and TRBJ2-3; TRBD2 agrees at 7 bases. V was clipped by 3 bases and J by 3 bases; unmatched bases: 12. In germline, CDR1 is KGHSH, CDR2 LQKENI. CDR3 length equals 17 residues. This CDR3 reads CASSPRVGGRGTDTQYF. The DNA for the CDR3 is TGTGCCAGCTCACCCCGTGTCGGCGGGAGAGGTACAGATACGCAGTATTTT.

The chain employs TRBV28 and TRBJ2-7; D gene uncertain. Trimming shortened V by 2 bases and J by 2 bases, and 4 bases separated the two germline ends. The CDR3 loop spans 12 amino acids. Germline V CDR1 and CDR2: MDHEN, SYDVKM. This CDR3 reads CASSLGTYEQYF. The CDR3 DNA reads TGTGCCAGCAGTTTAGGCACCTACGAGCAGTACTTC.

The chain employs TRBV5-1 and TRBJ2-2; D is possibly TRBD2 (5 bases). This CDR3 is 14 amino acids long. Germline V CDR1 and CDR2: SGHRS, YFSETQ. Trimming took off 5 bases at V and 6 bases at J, with 14 bases between the two ends. The CDR3 region is CASRKEAVSGELFF. In nucleotides, the CDR3 is TGCGCCAGCAGGAAGGAGGCAGTCTCCGGGGAGCTGTTTTTT. Full variable domain (rest looked up from reference TRBV5-1 and TRBJ2-2): KAGVTQTPRYLIKTRGQQVTLSCSPISGHRSVSWYQQTPGQGLQFLFEYFSETQRNKGNFPGRFSGRQFSNSRSEMNVSTLELGDSALYLCASRKEAVSGELFFGEGSRLTVL.

The chain has TRBV5-1 and TRBJ2-3, with 7 positions matching TRBD2. With V trimmed by 0 bases and J by 6 bases, 7 bases remained unmatched. Germline V CDR1 and CDR2: SGHRS, YFSETQ. This CDR3 spans 15 amino acids. CDR3 residues: CASSLAGPGGDTQYF. CDR3 nucleotide sequence: TGCGCCAGCAGCTTGGCCGGTCCCGGGGGGGATACGCAGTATTTT.

The CDR3 is CASSSQGAQNEQFF. CDR3 bases: TGTGCCAGCAGTTCCCAGGGGGCGCAAAATGAGCAGTTCTTC. This chain connects TRBV27 to TRBJ2-1, with 8 positions matching TRBD1. Germline V gene lookup returns CDR1 MNHEY and CDR2 SMNVEV (reference sequence). V gave up 4 bases and J gave up 7 bases; unmatched junction bases: 6. CDR3 length equals 14 residues.